This T cell receptor (beta chain) was identified in a study of shared clonotypes between healthy human individuals. CDR3 length: 14 residues. Per the germline V gene, CDR1 is SGDLS and CDR2 is YYNGEE. V was pared by 7 bases and J by 12 bases, with 23 bases between. Study-level results: Naive subsets tended to show greater estimated richness than memory subsets. Only blood underwent sampling, and tissue repertoires likely differ.

Deep was the level used in running the assay. Clones were read by immunoSEQ multiplex PCR, and TCRdb kept only the in-frame ones, dropping some. The profile covers hundreds of thousands of clones, with roughly 70% appearing a single time and around 2% taken by the ten largest. Splitting the CD4+ cells yielded a CD45RA+ naive subset and a CD45RA-negative memory subset. Comment on this clone: Its matching antigen is unknown.

The genes are TRBV9 and TRBJ2-1; the D is unclear. The TCR originated in a woman aged 25 to 39 in good health. The specimen was memory CD4+ T cells sorted from blood. Sample subset: CD45RA-negative fraction. CDR3 amino acids: CASQTGPQEKRQFF. CDR3 DNA: TGTGCCAGCCAAACCGGGCCTCAAGAAAAGAGGCAGTTCTTC.